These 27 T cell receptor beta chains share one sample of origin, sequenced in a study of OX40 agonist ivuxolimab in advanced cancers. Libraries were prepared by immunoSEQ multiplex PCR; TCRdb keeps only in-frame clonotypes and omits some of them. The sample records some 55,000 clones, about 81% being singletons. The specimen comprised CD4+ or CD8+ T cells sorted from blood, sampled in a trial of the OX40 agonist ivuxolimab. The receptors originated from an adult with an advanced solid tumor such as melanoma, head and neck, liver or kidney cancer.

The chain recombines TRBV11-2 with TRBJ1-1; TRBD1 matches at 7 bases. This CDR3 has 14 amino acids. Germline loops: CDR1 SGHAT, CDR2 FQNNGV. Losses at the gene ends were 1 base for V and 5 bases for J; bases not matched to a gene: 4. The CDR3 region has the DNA TGTGCCAGCAGCTTAGCACAGGGGAGGACTGAAGCTTTCTTT. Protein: CASSLAQGRTEAFF.

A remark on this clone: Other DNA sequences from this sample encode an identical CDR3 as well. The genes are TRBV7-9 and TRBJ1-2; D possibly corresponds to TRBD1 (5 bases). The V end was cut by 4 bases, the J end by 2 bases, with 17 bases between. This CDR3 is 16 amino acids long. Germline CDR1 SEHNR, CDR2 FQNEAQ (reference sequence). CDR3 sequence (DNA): TGTGCCAGCAGCTCCGGGAGGGGATCCCCCAACTATGGCTACACCTTC. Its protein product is CASSSGRGSPNYGYTF.

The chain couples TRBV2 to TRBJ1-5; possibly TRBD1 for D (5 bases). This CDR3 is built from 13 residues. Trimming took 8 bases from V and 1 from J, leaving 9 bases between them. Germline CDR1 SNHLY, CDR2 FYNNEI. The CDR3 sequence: CASGGGSNQPQHF. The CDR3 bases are TGTGCCAGCGGGGGGGGGAGCAATCAGCCCCAGCATTTT. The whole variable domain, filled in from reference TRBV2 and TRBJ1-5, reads EPEVTQTPSHQVTQMGQEVILRCVPISNHLYFYWYRQILGQKVEFLVSFYNNEISEKSEIFDDQFSVERPDGSNFTLKIRSTKLEDSAMYFCASGGGSNQPQHFGDGTRLSIL.

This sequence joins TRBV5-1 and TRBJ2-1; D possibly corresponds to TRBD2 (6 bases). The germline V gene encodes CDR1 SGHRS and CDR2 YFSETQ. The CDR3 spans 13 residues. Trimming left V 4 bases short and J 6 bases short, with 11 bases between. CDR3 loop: CASSLGSPNEQFF. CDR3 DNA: TGCGCCAGCAGCCTCGGGAGCCCCAATGAGCAGTTCTTC. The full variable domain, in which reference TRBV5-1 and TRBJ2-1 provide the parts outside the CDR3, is KAGVTQTPRYLIKTRGQQVTLSCSPISGHRSVSWYQQTPGQGLQFLFEYFSETQRNKGNFPGRFSGRQFSNSRSEMNVSTLELGDSALYLCASSLGSPNEQFFGPGTRLTVL.

CDR3 coding DNA: TGTGCCAGCAGGCCTGAAGCGGCTTCCACCAATGAGCAGTTCTTC. Translating it yields CASRPEAASTNEQFF. This chain connects TRBV7-2 to TRBJ2-1, with D possibly being TRBD2 (5 bases). The V end was cut by 6 bases, the J end by 6 bases, with 18 bases between. Germline lookup yields CDR1 SGHTA and CDR2 FQGNSA. This CDR3 is built from 15 residues.

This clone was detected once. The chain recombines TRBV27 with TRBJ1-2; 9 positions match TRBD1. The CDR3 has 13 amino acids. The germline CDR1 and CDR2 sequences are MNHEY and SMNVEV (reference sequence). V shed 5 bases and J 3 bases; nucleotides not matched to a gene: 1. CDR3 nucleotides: TGTGCCAGCAGTGGGGACAGGGACTATGGCTACACCTTC. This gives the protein CASSGDRDYGYTF.

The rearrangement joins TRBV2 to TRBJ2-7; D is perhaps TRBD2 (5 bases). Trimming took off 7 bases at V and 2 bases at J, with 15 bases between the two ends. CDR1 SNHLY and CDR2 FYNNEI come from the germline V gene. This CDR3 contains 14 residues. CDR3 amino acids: CASTGKRPPYEQYF. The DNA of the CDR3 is TGTGCCAGCACGGGGAAGCGGCCCCCCTACGAGCAGTACTTC.

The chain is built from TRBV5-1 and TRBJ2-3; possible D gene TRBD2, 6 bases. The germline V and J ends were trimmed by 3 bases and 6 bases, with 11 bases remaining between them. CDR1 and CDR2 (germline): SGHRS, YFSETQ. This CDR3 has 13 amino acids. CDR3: CASSSHGGDTQYF. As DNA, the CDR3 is TGCGCCAGCAGCTCCCACGGGGGTGATACGCAGTATTTT.

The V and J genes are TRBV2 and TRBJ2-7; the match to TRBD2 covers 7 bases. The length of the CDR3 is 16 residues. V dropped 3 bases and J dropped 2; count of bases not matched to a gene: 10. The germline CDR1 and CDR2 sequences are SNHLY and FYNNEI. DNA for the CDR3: TGTGCCAGCAGTGATCCGGCTAGCGGACGTACCTACGAGCAGTACTTC. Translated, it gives CASSDPASGRTYEQYF.

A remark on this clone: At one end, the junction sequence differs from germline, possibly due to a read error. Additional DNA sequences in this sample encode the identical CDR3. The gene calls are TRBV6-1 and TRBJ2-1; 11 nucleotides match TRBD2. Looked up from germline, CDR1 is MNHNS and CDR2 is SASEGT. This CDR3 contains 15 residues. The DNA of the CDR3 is TGCGCCAGCAGTAGCGGGAGGGGACTACAGAATGAGCAGTTCTTC. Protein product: CASSSGRGLQNEQFF.

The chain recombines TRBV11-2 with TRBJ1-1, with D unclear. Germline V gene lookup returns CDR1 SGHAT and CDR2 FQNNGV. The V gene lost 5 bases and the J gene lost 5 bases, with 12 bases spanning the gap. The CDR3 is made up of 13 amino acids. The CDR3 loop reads CASSPWRKTEAFF. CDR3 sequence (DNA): TGTGCCAGCAGCCCGTGGAGGAAGACTGAAGCTTTCTTT.

The CDR3: CASSFSFGGANEQFF. As DNA, the CDR3 is TGTGCCAGCAGCTTTAGCTTCGGAGGGGCCAATGAGCAGTTCTTC. V is TRBV7-8 and J is TRBJ2-1; a possible D gene is TRBD2 (6 bases). CDR1 and CDR2 from the germline V gene are SGHVS and FQNEAQ. V was shortened by 3 bases and J by 6 bases, with 15 bases between the two germline ends. The length of the CDR3 is 15 residues.

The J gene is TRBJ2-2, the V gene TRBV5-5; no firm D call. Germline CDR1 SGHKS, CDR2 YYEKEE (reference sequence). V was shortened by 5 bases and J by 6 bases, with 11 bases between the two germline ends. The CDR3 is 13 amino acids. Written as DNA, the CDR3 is TGTGCCAGCAGTCCGAACGGCTCCGGGGAGCTGTTTTTT. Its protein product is CASSPNGSGELFF.

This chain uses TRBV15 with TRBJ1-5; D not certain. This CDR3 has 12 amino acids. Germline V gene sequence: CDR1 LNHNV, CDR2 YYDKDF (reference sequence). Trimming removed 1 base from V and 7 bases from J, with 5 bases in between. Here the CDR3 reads CATSRVTQPQHF. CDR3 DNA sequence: TGTGCCACCAGCAGAGTGACCCAGCCCCAGCATTTT.

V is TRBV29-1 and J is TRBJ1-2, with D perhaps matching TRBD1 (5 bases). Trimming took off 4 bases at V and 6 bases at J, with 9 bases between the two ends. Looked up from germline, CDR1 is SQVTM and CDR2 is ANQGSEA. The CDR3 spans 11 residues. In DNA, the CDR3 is TGCAGCGTTGGTTCAGGGAATGGCTACACCTTC. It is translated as CSVGSGNGYTF.

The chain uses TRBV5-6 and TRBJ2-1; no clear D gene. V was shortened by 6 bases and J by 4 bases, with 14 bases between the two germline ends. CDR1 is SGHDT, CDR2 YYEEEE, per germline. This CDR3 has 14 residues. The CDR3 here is CASIPFGLYNEQFF. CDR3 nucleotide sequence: TGTGCCAGCATCCCCTTCGGCCTTTACAATGAGCAGTTCTTC.

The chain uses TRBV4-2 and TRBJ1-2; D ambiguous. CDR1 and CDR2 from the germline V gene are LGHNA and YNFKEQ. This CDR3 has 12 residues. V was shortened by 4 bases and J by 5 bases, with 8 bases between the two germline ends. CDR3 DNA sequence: TGTGCCAGCAGCCGGGATCGATATGGCTACACCTTC. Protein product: CASSRDRYGYTF.

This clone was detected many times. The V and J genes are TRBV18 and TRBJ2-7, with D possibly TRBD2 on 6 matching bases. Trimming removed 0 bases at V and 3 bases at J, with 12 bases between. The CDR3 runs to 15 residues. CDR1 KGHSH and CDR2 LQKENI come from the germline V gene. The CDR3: CASSPPTGVFYEQYF. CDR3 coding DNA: TGTGCCAGCTCACCACCGACGGGAGTATTCTACGAGCAGTACTTC.

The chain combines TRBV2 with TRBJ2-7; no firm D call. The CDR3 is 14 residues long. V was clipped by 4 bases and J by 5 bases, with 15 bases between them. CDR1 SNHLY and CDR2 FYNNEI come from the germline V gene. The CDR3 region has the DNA TGTGCCAGCAGTGGACCGGGCCCCCCGAACGAGCAGTACTTC. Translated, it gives CASSGPGPPNEQYF.

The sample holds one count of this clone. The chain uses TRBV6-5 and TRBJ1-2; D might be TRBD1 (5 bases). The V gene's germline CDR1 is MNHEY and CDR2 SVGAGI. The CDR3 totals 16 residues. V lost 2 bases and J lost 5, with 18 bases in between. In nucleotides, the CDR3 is TGTGCCAGCAGTTACCGAGCCAGGGTGGGCAGTTATGGCTACACCTTC. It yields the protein CASSYRARVGSYGYTF.

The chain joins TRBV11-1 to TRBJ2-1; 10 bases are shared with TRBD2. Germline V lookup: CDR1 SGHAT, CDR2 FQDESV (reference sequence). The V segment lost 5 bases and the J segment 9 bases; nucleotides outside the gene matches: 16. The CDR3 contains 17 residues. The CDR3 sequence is CASSTTGRSGRAVEQFF. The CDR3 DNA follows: TGTGCCAGCAGCACCACCGGACGGAGCGGGAGGGCCGTTGAGCAGTTCTTC.

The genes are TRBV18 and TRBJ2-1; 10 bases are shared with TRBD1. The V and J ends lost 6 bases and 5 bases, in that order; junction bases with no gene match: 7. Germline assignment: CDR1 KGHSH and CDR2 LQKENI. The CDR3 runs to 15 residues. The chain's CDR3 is CASSPGQGVDNEQFF. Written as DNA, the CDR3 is TGTGCCAGCTCCCCCGGACAGGGGGTAGACAATGAGCAGTTCTTC.

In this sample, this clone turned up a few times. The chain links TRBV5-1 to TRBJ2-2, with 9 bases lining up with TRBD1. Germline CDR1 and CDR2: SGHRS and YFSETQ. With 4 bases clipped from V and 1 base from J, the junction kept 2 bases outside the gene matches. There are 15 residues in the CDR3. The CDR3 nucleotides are TGCGCCAGCAGCCGGGGACAGGGGAACACCGGGGAGCTGTTTTTT. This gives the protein CASSRGQGNTGELFF.

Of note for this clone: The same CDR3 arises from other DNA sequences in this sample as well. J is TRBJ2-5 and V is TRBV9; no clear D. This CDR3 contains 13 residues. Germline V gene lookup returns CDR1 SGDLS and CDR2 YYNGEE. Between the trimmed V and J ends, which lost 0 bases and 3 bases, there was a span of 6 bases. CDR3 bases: TGTGCCAGCAGCGTAGCCGGTAAAGAGACCCAGTACTTC. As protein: CASSVAGKETQYF.

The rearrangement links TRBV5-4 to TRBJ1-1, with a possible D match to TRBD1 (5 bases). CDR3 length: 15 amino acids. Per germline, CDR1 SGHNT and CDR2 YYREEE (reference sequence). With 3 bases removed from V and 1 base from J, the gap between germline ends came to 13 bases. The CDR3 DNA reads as TGTGCCAGCAGCTCTCCGGGACGGCAGAACACTGAAGCTTTCTTT. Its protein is CASSSPGRQNTEAFF.

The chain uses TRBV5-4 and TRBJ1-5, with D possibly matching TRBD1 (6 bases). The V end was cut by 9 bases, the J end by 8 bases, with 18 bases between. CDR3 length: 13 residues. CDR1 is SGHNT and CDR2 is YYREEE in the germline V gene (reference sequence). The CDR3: CANQSSRGKPQHF. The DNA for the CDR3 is TGTGCCAACCAGTCGTCCAGGGGTAAGCCCCAGCATTTT.

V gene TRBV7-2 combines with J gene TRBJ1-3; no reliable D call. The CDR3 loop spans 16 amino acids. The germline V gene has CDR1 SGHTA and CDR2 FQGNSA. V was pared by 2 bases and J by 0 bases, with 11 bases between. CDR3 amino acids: CASSLNAGSSGNTIYF. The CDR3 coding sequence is TGTGCCAGCAGCTTAAATGCAGGAAGCTCTGGAAACACCATATATTTT.